Included here is one T cell receptor beta chain sequence, with context. The antigen is undetermined. These data belong to a study of cytomegalovirus exposure and HLA in healthy donors. About the study: Of the donors genotyped, several hundred in all, about 81% fell in the Caucasian-associated ancestry cluster. The study, taken as a whole, reports: In vitro testing confirmed a few CMV-associated chains as specific for CMV antigens. It was reported in a later analysis that an Asian-associated ancestry cluster showed fewer N-insertions than the roughly 670-donor mean.

PCR was performed using 60 Vbeta and 13 Jbeta primers. Sequencing was performed with immunoSEQ multiplex PCR; in TCRdb, only in-frame clones are kept and a portion is missing. Of roughly 180,000 clones listed, more than 60% are singletons. CDR1 SGHTA and CDR2 FQGNSA come from the germline V gene. This CDR3 has 16 residues. The J segment lost 1 base and the V segment lost 5 bases, leaving 10 bases of the junction unmatched. The J gene is TRBJ2-7, the V gene TRBV7-2; TRBD2 matches at 8 bases. What was sequenced was PBMCs. The sequence was collected from a woman in her twenties or thirties in good health and CMV-seropositive. The CDR3 sequence is CASSTDGTSGSYEQYF. The DNA for the CDR3 is TGTGCCAGCAGCACCGATGGAACTAGCGGATCCTACGAGCAGTACTTC.